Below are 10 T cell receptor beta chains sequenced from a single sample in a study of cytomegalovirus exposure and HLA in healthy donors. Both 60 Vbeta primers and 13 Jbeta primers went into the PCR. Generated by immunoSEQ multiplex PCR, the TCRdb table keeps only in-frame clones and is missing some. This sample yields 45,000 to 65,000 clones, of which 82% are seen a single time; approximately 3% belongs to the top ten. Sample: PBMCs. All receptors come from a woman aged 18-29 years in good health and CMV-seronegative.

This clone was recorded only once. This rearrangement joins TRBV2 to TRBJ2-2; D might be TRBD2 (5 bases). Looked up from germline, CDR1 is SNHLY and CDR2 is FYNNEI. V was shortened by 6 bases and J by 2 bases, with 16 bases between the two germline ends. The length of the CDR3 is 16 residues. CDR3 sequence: CASRPGKLDNTGELFF. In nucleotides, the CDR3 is TGTGCCAGCAGACCCGGCAAACTAGATAACACCGGGGAGCTGTTTTTT.

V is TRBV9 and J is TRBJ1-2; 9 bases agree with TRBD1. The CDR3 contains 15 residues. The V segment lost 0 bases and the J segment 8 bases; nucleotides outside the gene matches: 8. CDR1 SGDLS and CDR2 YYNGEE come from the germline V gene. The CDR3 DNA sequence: TGTGCCAGCAGCGTAGATGGCGGACAGGGGAAGGGCTACACCTTC. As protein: CASSVDGGQGKGYTF.

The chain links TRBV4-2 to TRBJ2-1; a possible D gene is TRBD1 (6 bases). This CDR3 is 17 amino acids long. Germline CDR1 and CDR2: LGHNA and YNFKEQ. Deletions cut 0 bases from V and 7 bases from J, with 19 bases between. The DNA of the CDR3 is TGTGCCAGCAGCCAAGAGCAAACAGGGTCGGCCTTGAATGAGCAGTTCTTC. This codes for CASSQEQTGSALNEQFF.

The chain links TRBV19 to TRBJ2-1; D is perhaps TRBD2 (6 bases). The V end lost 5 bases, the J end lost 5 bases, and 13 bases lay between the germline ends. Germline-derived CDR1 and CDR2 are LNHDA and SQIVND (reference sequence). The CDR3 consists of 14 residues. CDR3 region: CASSFSGVHNEQFF. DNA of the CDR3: TGTGCCAGTAGTTTTAGCGGAGTCCACAATGAGCAGTTCTTC.

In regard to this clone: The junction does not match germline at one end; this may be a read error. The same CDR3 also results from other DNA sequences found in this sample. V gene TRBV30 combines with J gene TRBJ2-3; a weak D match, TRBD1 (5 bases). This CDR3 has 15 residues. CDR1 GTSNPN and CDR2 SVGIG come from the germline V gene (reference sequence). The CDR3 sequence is CALGAVVANPDTQYF. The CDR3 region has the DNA TGCGCCCTAGGGGCGGTAGTAGCAAACCCAGATACGCAGTATTTT.

The CDR3 sequence: CASSPRSILDEKLFF. In DNA, the CDR3 is TGTGCCAGCAGTCCACGGTCGATCCTTGATGAAAAACTGTTTTTT. The genes are TRBV6-5 and TRBJ1-4; D is undetermined. Germline V gene lookup returns CDR1 MNHEY and CDR2 SVGAGI. This CDR3 spans 15 amino acids. The germline V and J ends were trimmed by 5 bases and 6 bases, with 16 bases remaining between them.

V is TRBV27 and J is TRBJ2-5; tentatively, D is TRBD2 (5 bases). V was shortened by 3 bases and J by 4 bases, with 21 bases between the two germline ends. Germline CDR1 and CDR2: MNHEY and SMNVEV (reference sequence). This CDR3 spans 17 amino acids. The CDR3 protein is CASSFSATTSWGETQYF. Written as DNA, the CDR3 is TGTGCCAGCAGTTTTTCGGCAACCACTAGTTGGGGAGAGACCCAGTACTTC.

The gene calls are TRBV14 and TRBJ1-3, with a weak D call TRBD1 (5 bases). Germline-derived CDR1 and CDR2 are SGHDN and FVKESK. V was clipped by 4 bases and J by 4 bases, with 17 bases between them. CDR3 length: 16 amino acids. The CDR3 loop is CASSLETWGLGNTIYF. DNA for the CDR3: TGTGCCAGCAGCCTGGAGACTTGGGGCTTAGGAAACACCATATATTTT.

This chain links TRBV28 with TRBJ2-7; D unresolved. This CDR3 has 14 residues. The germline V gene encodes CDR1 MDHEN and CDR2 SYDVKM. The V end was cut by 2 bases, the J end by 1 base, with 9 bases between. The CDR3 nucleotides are TGTGCCAGCAGTTTACCTAACCCATCCTACGAGCAGTACTTC. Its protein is CASSLPNPSYEQYF.

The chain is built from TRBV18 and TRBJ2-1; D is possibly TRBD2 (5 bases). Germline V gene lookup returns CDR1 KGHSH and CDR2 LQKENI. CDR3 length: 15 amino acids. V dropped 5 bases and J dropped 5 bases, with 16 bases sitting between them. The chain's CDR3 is CASSSIRAENNEQFF. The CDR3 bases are TGTGCCAGCTCAAGTATCAGAGCGGAGAACAATGAGCAGTTCTTC.